Described below is a single T cell receptor beta chain sequence and its context. Its antigen remains unidentified. Other nucleotide sequences from this sample produce the same CDR3. Naive CD8 populations comprised CD45RO-negative cells positively selected for CCR7, excluding terminally differentiated effector memory CD45RA+ cells. Trimming cost V 1 base and J 4 bases, with 12 bases left between them. The CDR3 consists of 15 residues. CDR1 and CDR2 from the germline V gene are SGHRS and YFSETQ. These data originate in a study of shared clonotypes between healthy human individuals. Notes on the study in general: Non-shared clonotypes had lower generation probabilities than clonotypes shared by all four sorted-subset donors.

Data came from immunoSEQ multiplex PCR; TCRdb stores just in-frame clones and leaves some out. This table holds about 680,000 clones, 92% found once. This clonotype originated in a man younger than 45 in good health. Material: naive CD8+ T cells sorted from blood. The J gene is TRBJ2-1, the V gene TRBV5-1; D is perhaps TRBD2 (6 bases). CDR3 amino acids: CASSLSGSGYNEQFF. The CDR3 DNA sequence: TGCGCCAGCAGCTTGTCGGGGAGCGGGTACAATGAGCAGTTCTTC. Supplemented by reference TRBV5-1 and TRBJ2-1, the full variable domain reads KAGVTQTPRYLIKTRGQQVTLSCSPISGHRSVSWYQQTPGQGLQFLFEYFSETQRNKGNFPGRFSGRQFSNSRSEMNVSTLELGDSALYLCASSLSGSGYNEQFFGPGTRLTVL.